This entry is about one TCR beta chain. This clone was found once. Its recognized antigen is unknown. No base quality values were provided; no much bigger clone lies one nucleotide off. Taken from cysteine to phenylalanine, the CDR3 has 13 residues. The kept DNA is CDR3 alone, 39 bases in frame from the first base. Cut back by 0 bases and 1 base, the V and J ends lie 6 bases apart. CDR1 and CDR2 (GTSNPN, SVGIG) derive from the germline V gene (reference sequence). Library prep was done by the immunoSEQ multiplex PCR assay. TCRdb mirrors the immuneACCESS table, restricted to in-frame sequences. Some clones are absent from its copies; in checked studies, under half trace to an unresolved V gene, and the reason for the others is unknown. The sample table records tens of thousands of clones; around 84% of these occur just once. The ten largest clonotypes hold approximately 5.4% of the sample. These data are taken from a study of technical replicates of blood from several donors (dated by TCRdb to the late 2010s).

The rearrangement combines TRBV30 with TRBJ2-5; the D gene is perhaps TRBD2, on 6 matching bases. The TCR sequence derives from a human donor in good health. Some clones in this sample may be carry-over from other donors' samples. The sequenced material came from PBMCs. The CDR3 protein sequence reads: CAWSVLAQETQYF. DNA sequence: TGTGCCTGGAGTGTACTAGCCCAAGAGACCCAGTACTTC.